The source of this TCR beta chain is a study of ipilimumab plus nivolumab after autologous stem cell transplantation. The V and J ends lost 0 bases and 7 bases, in that order; junction bases with no gene match: 10. Germline CDR1 and CDR2: SGHTA and FQGNSA. The CDR3 is made up of 17 amino acids. Profiled with immunoSEQ multiplex PCR; TCRdb holds only in-frame clones, not every one. This table holds fewer than 45,000 clones, around 92% found once. The sequencing here drew on PBMCs, taken in a trial of ipilimumab plus nivolumab as post-transplant consolidation. The TCR was taken from a male donor with multiple myeloma. J is TRBJ1-5 and V is TRBV7-2, with 9 bases fitting TRBD1. The CDR3, as DNA: TGTGCCAGCAGCTTAGCGCCGGGACAGGGACCCCCCCAGCCCCAGCATTTT. Amino acid sequence: CASSLAPGQGPPQPQHF. Based on the CDR3 plus reference TRBV7-2 and TRBJ1-5, the full variable domain is GAGVSQSPSNKVTEKGKDVELRCDPISGHTALYWYRQSLGQGLEFLIYFQGNSAPDKSGLPSDRFSAERTGGSVSTLTIQRTQQEDSAVYLCASSLAPGQGPPQPQHFGDGTRLSIL.